This T cell receptor (beta chain) was recovered during a study of blood T cell repertoires in COVID-19. How the authors handled the data: Reference gene primer amplification in the assay estimated nucleated cell counts. Generated by immunoSEQ multiplex PCR, the TCRdb table keeps only in-frame clones and is missing some. V and J calls and clone size are given by that table; D and trimming were obtained from the DNA. The table records roughly 150,000 clones, approximately 88% of them present only once. The CDR3 is 14 amino acids. Germline CDR1 reads ENHRY; CDR2 reads SYGVKD. V shed 4 bases and J 2 bases; nucleotides not matched to a gene: 2.

The V and J genes are TRBV10-3 and TRBJ2-7, with 10 bases that match TRBD1. The clonotype originates from a human donor in a cohort sampled during active COVID-19. What was sequenced was peripheral blood. This chain's CDR3 is CAISGQGAPYEQYF. The CDR3 bases are TGTGCCATCAGTGGACAGGGGGCCCCCTACGAGCAGTACTTC.